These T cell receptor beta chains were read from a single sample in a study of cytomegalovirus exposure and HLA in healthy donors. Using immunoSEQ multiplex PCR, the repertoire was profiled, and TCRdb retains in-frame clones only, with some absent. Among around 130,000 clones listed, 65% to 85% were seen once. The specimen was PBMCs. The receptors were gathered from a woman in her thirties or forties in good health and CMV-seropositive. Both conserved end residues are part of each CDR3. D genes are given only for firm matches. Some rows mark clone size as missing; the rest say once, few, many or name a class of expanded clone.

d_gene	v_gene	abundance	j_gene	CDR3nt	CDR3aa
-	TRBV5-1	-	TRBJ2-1	TGCGCCAGCAGCTGGGGAGTTAGGGATGAGCAGTTCTTC	CASSWGVRDEQFF
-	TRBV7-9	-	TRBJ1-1	TGTGCCAGCAGCTTAGTGACCCAGGGTTATGAGAACACTGAAGCTTTCTTT	CASSLVTQGYENTEAFF
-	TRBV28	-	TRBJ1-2	TGTGCCAGCAGTTTTGCGAATCATAACTATGGCTACACCTTC	CASSFANHNYGYTF
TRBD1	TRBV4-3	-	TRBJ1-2	TGCGCCAGCAGCCAAGATGGGACAGGGCCCATATACACCTTC	CASSQDGTGPIYTF
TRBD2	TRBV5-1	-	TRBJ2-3	TGCGCCAGCAGCTTGGGGGCTAGCGGGAGCACAGATACGCAGTATTTT	CASSLGASGSTDTQYF
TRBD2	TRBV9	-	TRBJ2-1	TGTGCCAGCAGCGTGGGGAGGGGTAATGAGCAGTTCTTC	CASSVGRGNEQFF
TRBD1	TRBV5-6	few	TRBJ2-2	TGTGCCAGCAGCTTGAGGACAGGGGGTACCGGGGAGCTGTTTTTT	CASSLRTGGTGELFF
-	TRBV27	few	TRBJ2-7	TGTGCCAGCAGCCCCTCGGGGGGCCCTGGGACCTACGAGCAGTACTTC	CASSPSGGPGTYEQYF
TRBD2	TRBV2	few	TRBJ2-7	TGTGCCAGCACGTCCTCGGGACTAGCTAAAATTGGTGACGAGCAGTACTTC	CASTSSGLAKIGDEQYF
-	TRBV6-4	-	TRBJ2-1	TGTGCCAGCAGTGCCATGTCAGCAGGCTCCTACAATGAGCAGTTCTTC	CASSAMSAGSYNEQFF
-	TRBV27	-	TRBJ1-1	TGTGCCAGCAGTTTCGGCAGGGCTTTGAACACTGAAGCTTTCTTT	CASSFGRALNTEAFF
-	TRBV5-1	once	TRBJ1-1	TGCGCCAGCATCGCCCAGGGAAATACTGAAGCTTTCTTT	CASIAQGNTEAFF